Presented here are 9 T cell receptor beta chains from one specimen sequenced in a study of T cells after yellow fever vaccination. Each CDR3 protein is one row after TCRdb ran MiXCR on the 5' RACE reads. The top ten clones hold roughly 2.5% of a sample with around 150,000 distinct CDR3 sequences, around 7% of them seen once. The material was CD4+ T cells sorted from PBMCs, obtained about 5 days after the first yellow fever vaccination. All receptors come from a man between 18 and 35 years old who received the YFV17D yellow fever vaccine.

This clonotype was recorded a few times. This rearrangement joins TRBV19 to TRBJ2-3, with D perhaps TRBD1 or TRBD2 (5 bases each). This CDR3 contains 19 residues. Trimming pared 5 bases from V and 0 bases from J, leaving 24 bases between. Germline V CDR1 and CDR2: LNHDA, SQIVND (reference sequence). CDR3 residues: CASSSPDGASRLSTDTQYF. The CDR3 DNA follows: TGTGCCAGTAGTTCACCCGACGGGGCCTCCCGACTTAGCACAGATACGCAGTATTTT. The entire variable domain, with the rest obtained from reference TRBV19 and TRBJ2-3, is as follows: DGGITQSPKYLFRKEGQNVTLSCEQNLNHDAMYWYRQDPGQGLRLIYYSQIVNDFQKGDIAEGYSVSREKKESFPLTVTSAQKNPTAFYLCASSSPDGASRLSTDTQYFGPGTRLTVL.

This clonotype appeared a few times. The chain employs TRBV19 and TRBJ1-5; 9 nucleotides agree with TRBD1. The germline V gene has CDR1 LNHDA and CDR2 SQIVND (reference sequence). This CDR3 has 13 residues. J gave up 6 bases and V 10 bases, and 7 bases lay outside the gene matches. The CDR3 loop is CATTGQGFQPQHF. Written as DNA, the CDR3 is TGTGCCACTACGGGACAGGGATTTCAGCCCCAGCATTTT.

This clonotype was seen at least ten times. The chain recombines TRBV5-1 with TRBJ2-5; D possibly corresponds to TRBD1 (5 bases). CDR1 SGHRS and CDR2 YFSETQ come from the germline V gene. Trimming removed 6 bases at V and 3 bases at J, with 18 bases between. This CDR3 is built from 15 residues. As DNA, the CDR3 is TGCGCCAGCAAGCTGCTCGCAGGGATGGAAGAGACCCAGTACTTC. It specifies CASKLLAGMEETQYF. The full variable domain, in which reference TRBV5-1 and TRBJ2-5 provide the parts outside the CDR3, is KAGVTQTPRYLIKTRGQQVTLSCSPISGHRSVSWYQQTPGQGLQFLFEYFSETQRNKGNFPGRFSGRQFSNSRSEMNVSTLELGDSALYLCASKLLAGMEETQYFGPGTRLLVL.

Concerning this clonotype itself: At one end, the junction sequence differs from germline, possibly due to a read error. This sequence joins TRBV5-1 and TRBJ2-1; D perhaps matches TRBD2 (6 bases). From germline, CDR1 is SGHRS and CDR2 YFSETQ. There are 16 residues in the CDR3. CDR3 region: CAISSGSSATYNEQFF. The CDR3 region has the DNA TGCGCCATCAGCTCTGGATCTAGCGCGACCTACAATGAGCAGTTCTTC.

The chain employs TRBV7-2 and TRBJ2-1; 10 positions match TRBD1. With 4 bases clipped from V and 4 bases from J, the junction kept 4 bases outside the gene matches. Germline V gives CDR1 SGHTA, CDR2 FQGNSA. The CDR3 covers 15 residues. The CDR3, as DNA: TGTGCCAGCAGCTCCCGACAGGGGGCATACAATGAGCAGTTCTTC. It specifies CASSSRQGAYNEQFF.

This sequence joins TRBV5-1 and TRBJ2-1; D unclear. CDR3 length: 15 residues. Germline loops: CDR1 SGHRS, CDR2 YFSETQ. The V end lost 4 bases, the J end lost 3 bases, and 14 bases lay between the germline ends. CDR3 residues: CASSLPQTIYNEQFF. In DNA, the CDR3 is TGCGCCAGCAGCCTGCCGCAGACCATCTACAATGAGCAGTTCTTC.

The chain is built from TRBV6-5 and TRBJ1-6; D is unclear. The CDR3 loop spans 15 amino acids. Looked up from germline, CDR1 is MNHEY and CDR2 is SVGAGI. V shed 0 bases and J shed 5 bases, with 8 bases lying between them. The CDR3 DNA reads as TGTGCCAGCAGTTACTCGACGAGACATAATTCACCCCTCCACTTT. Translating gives CASSYSTRHNSPLHF.

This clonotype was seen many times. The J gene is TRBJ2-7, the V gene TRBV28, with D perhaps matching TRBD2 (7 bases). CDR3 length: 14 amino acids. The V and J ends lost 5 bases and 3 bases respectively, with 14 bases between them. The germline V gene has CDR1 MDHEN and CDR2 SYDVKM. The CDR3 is CASSRLGGHYEQYV. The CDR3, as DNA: TGTGCCAGCAGTCGTCTCGGGGGGCACTACGAGCAGTACGTC.

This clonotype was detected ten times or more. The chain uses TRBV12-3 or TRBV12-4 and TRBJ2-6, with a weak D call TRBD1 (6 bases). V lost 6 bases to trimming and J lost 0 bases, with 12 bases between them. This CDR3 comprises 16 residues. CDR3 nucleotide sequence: TGTGCCAGCAGGGACAGTGCTTTCTCTGGGGCCAACGTCCTGACTTTC. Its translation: CASRDSAFSGANVLTF.